The present entry profiles one TCR beta chain with its context. Sequencing used immunoSEQ multiplex PCR; TCRdb keeps in-frame clones, though not all of them. The data contain fewer than 400,000 clones, roughly 90% of them singletons. These data are taken from a study of blood T cell repertoires in COVID-19. CDR1 and CDR2 from the germline V gene are SGHTA and FQGNSA. The CDR3 is 15 amino acids. Trimming cost V 4 bases and J 4 bases, with 16 bases left between them. The V call is TRBV7-2, the J call TRBJ1-2, with a weak D call TRBD1 (5 bases). Sequenced input: peripheral blood. The clonotype comes from a woman aged 25 to 39 with COVID-19, enrolled during active disease. The CDR3 bases are TGTGCCAGCAGCTCACCCCGCCAGGGTGCCTATGGCTACACCTTC. It is translated as CASSSPRQGAYGYTF.